This T cell receptor beta chain was sequenced for a study of blood T cell repertoires in COVID-19. Across the whole study: Acute and convalescent COVID-19 specimens originated in the United States, Italy and Spain. PBMCs, B-cell-depleted T cells, or T cells were the source of the cDNA or gDNA that made up the material.

As originally analysed: For nucleated cells, counts were estimated from reference gene primer amplification. Clones were sequenced by immunoSEQ multiplex PCR, and TCRdb holds only the in-frame ones, with some missing. The V and J calls and the clone size are those of that table, but D and trimming were determined from the DNA. Of about 70,000 clones in the sample, more than 75% were seen once. The CDR3 totals 14 residues. V lost 3 bases, J lost 7 bases, and 16 bases lay in between. Germline CDR1 is MNHNS and CDR2 is SASEGT. This TCR was recovered from a man aged 50 to 59 with acute or convalescent COVID-19. This chain connects TRBV6-1 to TRBJ2-7, with D possibly TRBD2 on 6 matching bases. Sequencing used peripheral blood. CDR3 bases: TGTGCCAGCAGTGAGTACCCCCTTCGGGGGGAGCAGTACGTC. It encodes CASSEYPLRGEQYV.